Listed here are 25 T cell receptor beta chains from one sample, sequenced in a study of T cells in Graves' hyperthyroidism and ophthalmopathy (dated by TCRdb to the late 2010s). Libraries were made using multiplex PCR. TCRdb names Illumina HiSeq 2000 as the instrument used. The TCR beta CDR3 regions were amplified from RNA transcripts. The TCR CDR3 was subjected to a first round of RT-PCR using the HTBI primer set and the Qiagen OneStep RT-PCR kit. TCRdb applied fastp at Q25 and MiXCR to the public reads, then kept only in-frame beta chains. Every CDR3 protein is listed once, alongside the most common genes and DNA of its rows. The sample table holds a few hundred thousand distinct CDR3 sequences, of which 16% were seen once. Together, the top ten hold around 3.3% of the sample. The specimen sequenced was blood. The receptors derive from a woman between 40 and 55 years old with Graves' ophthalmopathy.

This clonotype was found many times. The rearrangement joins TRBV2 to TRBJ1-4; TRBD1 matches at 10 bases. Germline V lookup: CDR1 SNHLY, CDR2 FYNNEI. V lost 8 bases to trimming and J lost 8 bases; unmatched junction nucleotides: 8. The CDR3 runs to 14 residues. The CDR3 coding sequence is TGTGCCAGCGGAGGGACAGGGGTTGCGGAAAAACTGTTTTTT. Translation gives CASGGTGVAEKLFF.

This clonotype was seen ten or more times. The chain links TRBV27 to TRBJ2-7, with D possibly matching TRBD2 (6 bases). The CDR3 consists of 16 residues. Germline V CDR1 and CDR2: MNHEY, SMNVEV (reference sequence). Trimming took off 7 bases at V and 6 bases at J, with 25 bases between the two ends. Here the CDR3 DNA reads TGTGCCAGCACCCCATCAAGCGGGTTGCGGGTTGGCGAGCAGTACTTC. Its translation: CASTPSSGLRVGEQYF.

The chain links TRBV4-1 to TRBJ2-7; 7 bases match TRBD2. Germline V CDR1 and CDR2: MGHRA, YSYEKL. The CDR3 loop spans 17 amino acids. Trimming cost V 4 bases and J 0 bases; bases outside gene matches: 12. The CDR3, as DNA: TGCGCCAGCAGCCTCACCCTTCCGGGGGGTACCTCCTACGAGCAGTACTTC. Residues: CASSLTLPGGTSYEQYF.

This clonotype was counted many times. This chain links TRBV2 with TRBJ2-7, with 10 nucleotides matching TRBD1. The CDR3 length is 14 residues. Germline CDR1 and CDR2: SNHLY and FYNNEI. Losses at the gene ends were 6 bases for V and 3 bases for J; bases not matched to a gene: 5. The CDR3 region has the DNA TGTGCCAGCAGGGGGACAGGGGTGCTCTACGAGCAGTACTTC. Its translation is CASRGTGVLYEQYF.

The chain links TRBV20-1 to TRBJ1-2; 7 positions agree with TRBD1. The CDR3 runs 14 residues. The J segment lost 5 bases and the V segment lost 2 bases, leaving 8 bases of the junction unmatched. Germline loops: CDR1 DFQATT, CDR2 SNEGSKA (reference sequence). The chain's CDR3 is CSARSGQLTYGYTF. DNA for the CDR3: TGCAGTGCTAGATCGGGACAGCTCACTTATGGCTACACCTTC.

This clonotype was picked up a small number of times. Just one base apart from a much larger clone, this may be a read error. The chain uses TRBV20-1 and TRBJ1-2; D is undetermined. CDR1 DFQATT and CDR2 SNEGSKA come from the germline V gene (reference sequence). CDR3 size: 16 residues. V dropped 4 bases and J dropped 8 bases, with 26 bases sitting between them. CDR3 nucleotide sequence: TGCAGTGCTAAAGATCCGGACCTCTTAGGGTTACGAGGCTACACCTTC. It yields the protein CSAKDPDLLGLRGYTF.

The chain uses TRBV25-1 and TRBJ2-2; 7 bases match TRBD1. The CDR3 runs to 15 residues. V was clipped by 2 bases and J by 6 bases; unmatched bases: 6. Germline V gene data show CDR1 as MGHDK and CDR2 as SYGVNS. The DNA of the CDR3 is TGTGCCAGCAGTGAAATGACAGGGTCTGCCGGGGAGCTGTTTTTT. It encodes CASSEMTGSAGELFF.

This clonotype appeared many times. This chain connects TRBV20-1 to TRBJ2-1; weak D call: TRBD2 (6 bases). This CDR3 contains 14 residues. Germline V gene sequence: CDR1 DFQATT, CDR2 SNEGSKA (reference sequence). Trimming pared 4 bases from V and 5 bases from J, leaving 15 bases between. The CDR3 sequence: CSATLGGTNNEQFF. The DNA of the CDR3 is TGCAGTGCTACCCTGGGAGGAACCAACAATGAGCAGTTCTTC.

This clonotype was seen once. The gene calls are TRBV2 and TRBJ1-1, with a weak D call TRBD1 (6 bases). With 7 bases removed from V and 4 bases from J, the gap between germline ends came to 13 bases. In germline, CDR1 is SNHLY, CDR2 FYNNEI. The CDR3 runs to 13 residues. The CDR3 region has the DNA TGTGCCAGCAAATCGGACAGTGGCACTGAAGCTTTCTTT. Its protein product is CASKSDSGTEAFF.

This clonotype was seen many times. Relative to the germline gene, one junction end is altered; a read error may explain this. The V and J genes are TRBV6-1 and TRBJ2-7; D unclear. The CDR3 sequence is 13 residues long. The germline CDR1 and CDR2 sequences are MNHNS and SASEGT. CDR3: CASNEPREREQYF. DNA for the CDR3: TGTGCCAGCAATGAACCGAGAGAACGCGAGCAGTACTTC.

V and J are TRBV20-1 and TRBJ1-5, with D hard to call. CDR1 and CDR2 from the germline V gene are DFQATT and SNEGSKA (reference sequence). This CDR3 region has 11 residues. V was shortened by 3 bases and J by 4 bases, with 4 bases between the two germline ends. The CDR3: CSASGNQPQHF. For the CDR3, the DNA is TGCAGTGCTAGCGGAAATCAGCCCCAGCATTTT.

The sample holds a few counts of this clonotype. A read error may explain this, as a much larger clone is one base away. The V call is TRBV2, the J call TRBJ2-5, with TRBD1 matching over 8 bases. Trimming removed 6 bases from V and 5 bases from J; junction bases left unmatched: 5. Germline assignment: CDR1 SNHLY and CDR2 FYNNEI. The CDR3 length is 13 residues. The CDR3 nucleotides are TGTGCCAGCAGGGGACAGGACAGGGAGACCCAGTACTTC. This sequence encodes CASRGQDRETQYF.

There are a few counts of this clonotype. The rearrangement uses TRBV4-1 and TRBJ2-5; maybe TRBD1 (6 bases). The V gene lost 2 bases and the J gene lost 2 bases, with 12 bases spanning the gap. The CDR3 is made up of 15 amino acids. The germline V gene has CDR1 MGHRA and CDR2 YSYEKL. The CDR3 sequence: CASSQPGQTQETQYF. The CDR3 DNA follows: TGCGCCAGCAGCCAACCCGGACAGACGCAAGAGACCCAGTACTTC.

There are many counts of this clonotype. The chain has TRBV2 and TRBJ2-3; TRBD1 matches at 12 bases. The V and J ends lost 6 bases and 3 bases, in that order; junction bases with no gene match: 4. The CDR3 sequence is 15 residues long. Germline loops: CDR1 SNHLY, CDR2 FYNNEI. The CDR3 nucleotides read TGTGCCAGCAGAGGGGACAGGGGGCTGACAGATACGCAGTATTTT. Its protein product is CASRGDRGLTDTQYF.

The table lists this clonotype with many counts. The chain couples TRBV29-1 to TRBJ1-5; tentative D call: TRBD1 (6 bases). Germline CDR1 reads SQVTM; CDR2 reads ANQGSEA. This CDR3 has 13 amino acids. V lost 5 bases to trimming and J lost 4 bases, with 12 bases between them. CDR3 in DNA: TGCAGCGTTTCGGGGGGCGGGAATCAGCCCCAGCATTTT. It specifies CSVSGGGNQPQHF. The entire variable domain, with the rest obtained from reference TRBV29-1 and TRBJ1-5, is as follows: SAVISQKPSRDICQRGTSLTIQCQVDSQVTMMFWYRQQPGQSLTLIATANQGSEATYESGFVIDKFPISRPNLTFSTLTVSNMSPEDSSIYLCSVSGGGNQPQHFGDGTRLSIL.

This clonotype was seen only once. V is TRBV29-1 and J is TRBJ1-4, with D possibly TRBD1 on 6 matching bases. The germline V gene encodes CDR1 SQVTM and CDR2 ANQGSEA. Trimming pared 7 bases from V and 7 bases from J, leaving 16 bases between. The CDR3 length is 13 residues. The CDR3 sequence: CSAGGDTGEKLFF. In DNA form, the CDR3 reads TGCAGCGCCGGTGGGGACACTGGTGAAAAACTGTTTTTT.

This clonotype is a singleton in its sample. The CDR3 bases are TGTGCCATCAGTGGGGTCCTGGGGGAGACCCAGTACTTC. The encoded protein is CAISGVLGETQYF. V and J are TRBV10-3 and TRBJ2-5; D gene unclear. Per the germline V gene, CDR1 is ENHRY and CDR2 is SYGVKD. There are 13 residues in the CDR3. Trimming left V 4 bases short and J 5 bases short, with 11 bases between.

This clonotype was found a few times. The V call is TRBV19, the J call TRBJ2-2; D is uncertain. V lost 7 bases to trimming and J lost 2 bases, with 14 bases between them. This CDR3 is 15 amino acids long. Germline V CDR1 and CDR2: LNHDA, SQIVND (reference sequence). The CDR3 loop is CASKDTASNTGELFF. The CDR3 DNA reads TGTGCCAGTAAGGATACAGCATCCAACACCGGGGAGCTGTTTTTT.

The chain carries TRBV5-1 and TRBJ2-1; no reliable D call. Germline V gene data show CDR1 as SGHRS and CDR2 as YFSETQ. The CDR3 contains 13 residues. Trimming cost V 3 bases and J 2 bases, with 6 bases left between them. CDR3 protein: CASSSRPYNEQFF. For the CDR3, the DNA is TGCGCCAGCAGCTCCAGACCCTACAATGAGCAGTTCTTC. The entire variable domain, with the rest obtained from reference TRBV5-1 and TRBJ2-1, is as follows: KAGVTQTPRYLIKTRGQQVTLSCSPISGHRSVSWYQQTPGQGLQFLFEYFSETQRNKGNFPGRFSGRQFSNSRSEMNVSTLELGDSALYLCASSSRPYNEQFFGPGTRLTVL.

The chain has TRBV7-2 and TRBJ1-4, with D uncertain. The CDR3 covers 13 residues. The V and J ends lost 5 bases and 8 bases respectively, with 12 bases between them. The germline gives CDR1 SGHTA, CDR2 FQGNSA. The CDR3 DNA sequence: TGTGCCAGCAGCCTAAGCGGATACGAAAAACTGTTTTTT. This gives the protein CASSLSGYEKLFF.

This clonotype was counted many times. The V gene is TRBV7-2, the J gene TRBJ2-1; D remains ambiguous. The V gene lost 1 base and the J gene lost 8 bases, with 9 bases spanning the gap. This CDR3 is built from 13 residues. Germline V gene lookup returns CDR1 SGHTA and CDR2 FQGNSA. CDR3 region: CASSLGVVDEQFF. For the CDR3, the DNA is TGTGCCAGCAGCTTAGGGGTAGTCGATGAGCAGTTCTTC.

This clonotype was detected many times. The CDR3 DNA reads as TGTGCCAGCAGCCCTCCACGGGGGATTATCGCCACCAATGAGCAGTTCTTC. Translating it yields CASSPPRGIIATNEQFF. J is TRBJ2-1 and V is TRBV11-2; possible D gene TRBD2, 6 bases. Germline V CDR1 and CDR2: SGHAT, FQNNGV. There are 17 residues in the CDR3. V gave up 5 bases and J gave up 6 bases, with 23 bases separating them. The variable domain in full, completed from reference TRBV11-2 and TRBJ2-1, reads EAGVAQSPRYKIIEKRQSVAFWCNPISGHATLYWYQQILGQGPKLLIQFQNNGVVDDSQLPKDRFSAERLKGVDSTLKIQPAKLEDSAVYLCASSPPRGIIATNEQFFGPGTRLTVL.

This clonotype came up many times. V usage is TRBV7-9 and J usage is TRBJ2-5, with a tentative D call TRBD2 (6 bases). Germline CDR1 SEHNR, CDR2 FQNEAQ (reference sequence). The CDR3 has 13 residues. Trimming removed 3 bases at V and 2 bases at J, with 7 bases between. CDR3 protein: CASSFSGQETQYF. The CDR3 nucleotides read TGTGCCAGCAGCTTTAGCGGTCAAGAGACCCAGTACTTC.

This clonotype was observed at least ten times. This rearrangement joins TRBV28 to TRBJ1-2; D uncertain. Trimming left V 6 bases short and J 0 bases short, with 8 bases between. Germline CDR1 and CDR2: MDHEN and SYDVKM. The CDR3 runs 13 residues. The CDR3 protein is CASRPLSNYGYTF. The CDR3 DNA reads TGTGCCAGCAGACCCTTGTCTAACTATGGCTACACCTTC.

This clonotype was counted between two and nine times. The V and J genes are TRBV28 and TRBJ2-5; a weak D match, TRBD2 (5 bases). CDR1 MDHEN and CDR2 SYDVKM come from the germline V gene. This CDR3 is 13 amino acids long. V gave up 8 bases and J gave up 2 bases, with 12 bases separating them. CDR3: CASRKEGQETQYF. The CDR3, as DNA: TGTGCCAGCCGTAAAGAGGGACAAGAGACCCAGTACTTC.